The 7 T cell receptor beta chains reported below all come from one sample, sequenced in a study of shared clonotypes between healthy human individuals. CD8 cells regarded as naive lacked CD45RO, were positively chosen for CCR7, and omitted terminally differentiated effector memory CD45RA+ cells. Profiled with immunoSEQ multiplex PCR; TCRdb holds only in-frame clones, not every one. Of millions of clones listed, about 95% are singletons. Material: naive CD8+ T cells sorted from blood. Receptors were obtained from a man aged 18-30 years in good health.

The chain recombines TRBV30 with TRBJ2-3; TRBD1 is a possible D gene (5 bases). Trimming cost V 0 bases and J 3 bases, with 16 bases left between them. CDR3 length: 16 residues. Germline V gene sequence: CDR1 GTSNPN, CDR2 SVGIG (reference sequence). The DNA of the CDR3 is TGTGCCTGGAGTGTACTGTCAGGGTGGCGGACAGATACGCAGTATTTT. Protein sequence: CAWSVLSGWRTDTQYF.

In DNA, the CDR3 is TGCGCCAGCAGCCAGCGAAGGGGACAAGAGAAACTGTTTTTT. It specifies CASSQRRGQEKLFF. The chain has TRBV4-3 and TRBJ1-4; a weak D match, TRBD1 (6 bases). This CDR3 region has 14 residues. CDR1 is LGHNA, CDR2 YSLEER, per germline. The V gene lost 3 bases and the J gene lost 11 bases, with 16 bases spanning the gap.

Turning to this clone: At one of its ends the junction is not consistent with the germline gene, which may arise from a read error. The rearrangement joins TRBV27 to TRBJ2-2; 10 bases map to TRBD1. CDR1 is MNHEY and CDR2 is SMNVEV in the germline V gene (reference sequence). The CDR3 spans 17 residues. The CDR3 DNA reads TGTGCCACCAGTCCCCTGACAGGGGGCGGGAACACCGGGGAGCTGTTTTTT. It encodes CATSPLTGGGNTGELFF.

This chain joins TRBV13 and TRBJ2-3, with D possibly matching TRBD2 (5 bases). CDR3 length: 15 amino acids. Germline loops: CDR1 PRHDT, CDR2 FYEKMQ (reference sequence). V lost 5 bases and J 2 bases, leaving 14 bases between the germline ends. Here the CDR3 DNA reads TGTGCCAGCAGCCCCGAGGAGGAATCCACAGATACGCAGTATTTT. Its protein product is CASSPEEESTDTQYF. Supplemented by reference TRBV13 and TRBJ2-3, the full variable domain reads AAGVIQSPRHLIKEKRETATLKCYPIPRHDTVYWYQQGPGQDPQFLISFYEKMQSDKGSIPDRFSAQQFSDYHSELNMSSLELGDSALYFCASSPEEESTDTQYFGPGTRLTVL.

On this clone itself: In the same sample, other DNA sequences code for this CDR3. This sequence joins TRBV7-8 and TRBJ2-1, with 12 positions matching TRBD2. Germline V gene lookup returns CDR1 SGHVS and CDR2 FQNEAQ. The CDR3 extends over 18 amino acids. Trimming removed 1 base from V and 1 base from J; junction bases left unmatched: 5. The CDR3 sequence is CASSLGLAGGLSYNEQFF. CDR3 in DNA: TGTGCCAGCAGCTTAGGGCTAGCGGGGGGGCTGTCCTACAATGAGCAGTTCTTC.

The chain uses TRBV6-6 and TRBJ1-6; D is uncertain. The germline V and J ends were trimmed by 6 bases and 9 bases, with 18 bases remaining between them. Per the germline V gene, CDR1 is MNHNY and CDR2 is SVGAGI (reference sequence). This CDR3 has 15 amino acids. The CDR3 here is CASSPMWAVGSPLHF. The CDR3 nucleotides read TGTGCCAGCAGCCCTATGTGGGCCGTTGGTTCACCCCTCCACTTT.

J is TRBJ2-7 and V is TRBV6-1; TRBD2 matches 7 bases. CDR1 MNHNS and CDR2 SASEGT come from the germline V gene. V lost 7 bases, J lost 1 base, and 10 bases stayed unmatched. This CDR3 has 15 residues. The CDR3 sequence is CASKKVGTTSYEQYF. The DNA of the CDR3 is TGTGCCAGCAAAAAGGTCGGGACTACTTCCTACGAGCAGTACTTC.